This TCR beta chain was sequenced during a study of blood T cell repertoires in COVID-19. About the study: From the United States, Italy and Spain came samples of acute and convalescent COVID-19. T cells, B-cell-depleted T cells, or PBMCs provided the cDNA or gDNA that served as material.

TCRdb keeps only in-frame clones here, not all; method: immunoSEQ multiplex PCR. The sample holds over 70,000 clones; around 82% are singletons and the top ten take around 27%. Germline CDR1 and CDR2: MNHEY and SVGAGI. This CDR3 is 15 amino acids long. V shed 6 bases and J 6 bases; nucleotides not matched to a gene: 8. This clonotype originated in a human donor in a cohort sampled during active COVID-19. The sample was peripheral blood. V usage is TRBV6-5 and J usage is TRBJ1-4; 9 bases map to TRBD1. The CDR3 here is CASRKDRGQHEKLFF. The CDR3 DNA sequence: TGTGCCAGCAGGAAGGACAGGGGACAACATGAAAAACTGTTTTTT.